What follows is one TCR beta chain and its context. This clonotype was picked up a small number of times. The antigen this receptor binds is unknown. Qualities for individual bases were not recorded, and no much larger clone is one base off. Germline trimming amounts to 5 bases on V and 4 bases on J, with 5 as the count of junction bases outside the gene matches. The CDR3 has 16 amino acids, counting the end cysteine and phenylalanine. Only the CDR3 region is kept as DNA, spanning 48 bases read in frame from base 1. CDR1 and CDR2, looked up from the germline V gene, are SGHTA and FQGNSA. This specimen belongs to a study of MAIT cells during Salmonella Paratyphi A infection (TCRdb year 2017). Points the paper makes about the study in general: MAIT TRBV usage was oligoclonal, favouring TRBV20 and TRBV6, and appeared unchanged by infection. The availability of volunteer samples limited the sample sizes, but these sizes were considered adequate to detect differences between groups. Compared with healthy controls, diagnosed volunteers had more expansion or contraction among the top five MAIT clonotypes (around 0.5 versus 0.13), a finding that suggests the repertoire is reshaped by infection.

Libraries were prepared through 5' RACE. TCRbeta was amplified in two PCR rounds using Phusion High-Fidelity polymerase, and the primers carried sample-specific barcodes. To build the TCRbeta libraries, template-switch cDNA synthesis was carried out using SMARTScribe reverse transcriptase along with a TRBC-specific primer. After barcoding, samples were pooled and then prepared using the NEBNext Ultra DNA Library Prep Kit for Illumina. Libraries were sequenced on an Illumina MiSeq with the MiSeq reagent kit v2, 300 cycles. The original pipeline was this. Reads were demultiplexed by barcode with Jemultiplexer and aligned with MiTCR using default parameters. Non-functional sequences were removed with VDJtools, and each clonotype was defined by its amino acid sequence, with frequencies calculated from the assigned sequence reads. In the clonal space homeostasis analysis, clonotypes were binned by frequency as over-represented (0.05-1), large, medium and small. Using fastp trimming at Q25 and MiXCR clonotype assembly, TCRdb reanalyzed the public sequencing data and kept in-frame beta chains. Rows are combined by CDR3 protein, so each entry shows the most common genes and DNA. The V and J calls reflect TCRdb's pipeline rather than the authors' work. The table for this sample lists 450 to 550 distinct CDR3 sequences; around 44% of them were counted only once. More than 40% of the sample is held by the ten biggest clonotypes.

The meaning of the sample's time point label: healthy control first sampling. MAIT cells were defined as Valpha7.2+ CD161+ T cells and identified and sorted by flow cytometry. The healthy adult controls were either laboratory volunteers or leukocyte cones obtained from the national blood and transplant service. For RNA extraction, between about 5,000 and 10,000 MAIT cells per sample were sorted directly into RNAqueous-Micro lysis buffer. Unchallenged healthy controls were sampled twice, 20 to 25 days apart, as a control for MAIT repertoire stability. Lymphoprep gradient centrifugation was used to isolate peripheral blood mononuclear cells from both the blood samples and the leukocyte cones. Sorting was done on either a BD FACSAria Fusion or a BD FACSAria III sorter.

The rearranged segments are TRBV7-2 and TRBJ2-1; TRBD2 fits 13 bases in the junction. The sample comprised MAIT cells from blood. This clonotype originated in an adult in good health. This receptor carries the CDR3 CASSPQLAGGYNEQFF. The nucleotide sequence reads as follows: TGTGCCAGCAGCCCCCAACTAGCGGGGGGGTACAATGAGCAGTTCTTC.